The text below deals with one T cell receptor beta chain. One end of the junction fails to match germline, which may point to a read error. The data stem from a study of tumor-infiltrating lymphocytes in primary liver carcinoma. Whole-study context: Tumor staging was T1-T3 N0M0; sizes spanned about 4.2 to 10 cm across.

Germline lookup yields CDR1 SGHRS and CDR2 YFSETQ. The CDR3 has 16 residues. From unsorted bulk tissue weighing roughly 17-31 mg, DNA and RNA were co-extracted. Surgical resection treated primary liver carcinoma in the patients. A constant-region primer primed TCR beta cDNA synthesis from 500 to 550 ng of total RNA. For TCR beta, libraries were produced by three nested multiplex PCR rounds using slightly modified ARM-PCR. The first two PCR rounds, approximately 10 cycles each, used TRBV1-TRBV30 forward primers and a C-beta reverse primer. Each CDR3 protein is one row after TCRdb ran MiXCR on the multiplex PCR reads. The data hold about 210,000 distinct CDR3 sequences, with just under 85% observed a single time.

Sequencing input: tumor tissue from primary liver carcinoma. This TCR was recovered from a man in his forties or fifties with primary liver carcinoma and hepatitis B virus infection. The chain is built from TRBV5-1 and TRBJ2-2, with 8 bases lining up with TRBD1. In DNA, the CDR3 is TGTACCAGCAGCCGATCAGGGGGCGCCGACACCGGGGAGCTGTTTTTT. Protein sequence: CTSSRSGGADTGELFF.